This passage covers 13 T cell receptor beta chains from one sample sequenced in a study of Ad26.COV2.S vaccination and SARS-CoV-2 variants. Clones were read by immunoSEQ multiplex PCR, and TCRdb kept only the in-frame ones, dropping some. The sample lists 180,000 or so clones, around 88% occurring once. Here the sequenced sample was peripheral blood, taken after recovery from COVID-19. The receptors were sampled from a human donor who had recovered from COVID-19.

The chain combines TRBV11-1 with TRBJ2-3, with D perhaps TRBD2 (6 bases). The V gene's germline CDR1 is SGHAT and CDR2 FQDESV (reference sequence). This CDR3 comprises 15 residues. Deletions cut 5 bases from V and 6 bases from J, with 18 bases between. CDR3 amino acids: CASSQLAPRGDTQYF. For the CDR3, the DNA is TGTGCCAGCAGCCAACTAGCTCCCCGCGGGGATACGCAGTATTTT.

The chain uses TRBV6-6 and TRBJ2-3; perhaps TRBD2 as D (5 bases). CDR3 length equals 14 residues. Germline lookup yields CDR1 MNHNY and CDR2 SVGAGI (reference sequence). V lost 8 bases and J lost 2, with 14 bases in between. CDR3 DNA sequence: TGTGCCAGCCGTACTAGTCTAGACACAGATACGCAGTATTTT. Its translation: CASRTSLDTDTQYF.

This clone was seen once. The V and J genes are TRBV3-1 (or the pseudogene TRBV3-2) and TRBJ2-1; the D gene is possibly TRBD2 (6 bases). The V and J ends lost 4 bases and 3 bases respectively, with 16 bases between them. The CDR3 contains 16 residues. Looked up from germline, CDR1 is LGHDT and CDR2 is YNNKEL (reference sequence). CDR3 DNA: TGTGCCAGCAGCCCCCAATCGGGGAGGAACTACAATGAGCAGTTCTTC. Protein: CASSPQSGRNYNEQFF.

The V call is TRBV29-1, the J call TRBJ2-7, with D possibly TRBD1 on 5 matching bases. This CDR3 is 12 amino acids long. Trimming removed 3 bases at V and 3 bases at J, with 9 bases between. Germline lookup yields CDR1 SQVTM and CDR2 ANQGSEA. CDR3 loop: CSVESTDYEQYF. CDR3 in DNA: TGCAGCGTTGAGTCGACAGACTACGAGCAGTACTTC.

The chain uses TRBV19 and TRBJ1-5, with D unclear. From germline, CDR1 is LNHDA and CDR2 SQIVND (reference sequence). This CDR3 has 12 amino acids. V shed 5 bases and J shed 8 bases, with 10 bases lying between them. The CDR3 protein is CASSSAPEPQHF. The CDR3 region has the DNA TGTGCCAGTAGTTCGGCGCCGGAGCCCCAGCATTTT. The complete variable domain, with remaining parts taken from reference TRBV19 and TRBJ1-5, reads DGGITQSPKYLFRKEGQNVTLSCEQNLNHDAMYWYRQDPGQGLRLIYYSQIVNDFQKGDIAEGYSVSREKKESFPLTVTSAQKNPTAFYLCASSSAPEPQHFGDGTRLSIL.

This chain joins TRBV5-1 and TRBJ2-5, with 12 bases identical to TRBD1. CDR3 length equals 16 residues. In germline, CDR1 is SGHRS, CDR2 YFSETQ. After removal of 2 bases from V and 5 bases from J, the junction contained 7 bases not matched to a gene. In DNA, the CDR3 is TGCGCCAGCAGCTTCTCCGGGACAGGGGGCGGGGAGACCCAGTACTTC. Its protein product is CASSFSGTGGGETQYF.

The chain uses TRBV7-9 and TRBJ1-3; no firm D call. CDR1 is SEHNR, CDR2 FQNEAQ, per germline (reference sequence). CDR3 length: 11 amino acids. V shed 7 bases and J shed 12 bases, with 13 bases lying between them. The CDR3 nucleotides are TGTGCCAGCACCTTGGTAACGGACATATATTTT. This sequence encodes CASTLVTDIYF.

V is TRBV7-9 and J is TRBJ2-2; TRBD1 or TRBD2 may be the D gene (5 bases each). Per the germline V gene, CDR1 is SEHNR and CDR2 is FQNEAQ (reference sequence). Trimming stripped 0 bases from V and 2 bases from J, with 16 bases between. The CDR3 sequence is 18 residues long. CDR3 DNA sequence: TGTGCCAGCAGCTTAGCGGCCGGGGCCAATGACAACACCGGGGAGCTGTTTTTT. Translation gives CASSLAAGANDNTGELFF.

The chain is built from TRBV9 and TRBJ2-6; 9 bases match TRBD2. With 1 base clipped from V and 0 bases from J, the junction kept 5 bases outside the gene matches. Germline V lookup: CDR1 SGDLS, CDR2 YYNGEE. The CDR3 has 18 residues. The CDR3 sequence is CASSVTTSGSSGANVLTF. The CDR3 coding sequence is TGTGCCAGCAGCGTAACGACTAGCGGTAGCTCTGGGGCCAACGTCCTGACTTTC.

This chain uses TRBV25-1 with TRBJ1-6, with 8 bases matching TRBD1. The CDR3 extends over 15 amino acids. The trim removed 5 bases at V and 8 bases at J, leaving 8 bases unmatched. Germline V gene lookup returns CDR1 MGHDK and CDR2 SYGVNS. The CDR3 protein is CASSKIGTGDSPLHF. CDR3 sequence (DNA): TGTGCCAGCAGTAAAATTGGGACAGGAGATTCACCCCTCCACTTT.

This clone showed up just once. The chain joins TRBV19 to TRBJ1-4; D may be TRBD1 (5 bases). CDR3 size: 16 residues. Trimming stripped 11 bases from V and 5 bases from J, with 24 bases between. Germline loops: CDR1 LNHDA, CDR2 SQIVND (reference sequence). The CDR3 region has the DNA TGTGCCGCCTCCCCGTGGGCTCTGGGGGAGAATGAAAAACTGTTTTTT. Amino acid sequence: CAASPWALGENEKLFF.

The chain carries TRBV18 and TRBJ2-7; the match to TRBD2 covers 9 bases. The CDR3 length is 15 residues. Trimming at V came to 6 bases and at J to 6 bases, leaving 12 bases not matched to a gene. CDR1 and CDR2 (germline): KGHSH, LQKENI. The CDR3 nucleotides are TGTGCCAGCTCCCAGCATGGTAGCGGGAGTAGCGAGCAGTACTTC. It encodes CASSQHGSGSSEQYF. Using reference TRBV18 and TRBJ2-7 for the parts outside the CDR3, the full variable domain is NAGVMQNPRHLVRRRGQEARLRCSPMKGHSHVYWYRQLPEEGLKFMVYLQKENIIDESGMPKERFSAEFPKEGPSILRIQQVVRGDSAAYFCASSQHGSGSSEQYFGPGTRLTVT.

The V gene is TRBV28, the J gene TRBJ1-6; no clear D. The V gene's germline CDR1 is MDHEN and CDR2 SYDVKM. The CDR3 has 15 residues. Deletions cut 4 bases from V and 7 bases from J, with 14 bases between. The CDR3 spells CASSWGGGRNSPLHF. The CDR3, as DNA: TGTGCCAGCAGTTGGGGTGGCGGGAGAAATTCACCCCTCCACTTT.